This TCR beta chain emerged from a study of T cells in Graves' hyperthyroidism and ophthalmopathy. The diagnoses drew upon clinical symptoms, serum thyroxine and TRAb, thyroid ultrasound and orbital computed tomography. Broader study findings: The blood repertoire included most of the expanded thyroid clonotypes above 0.001. Before onset, ophthalmopathy was predicted by the model a median 6.5 months earlier.

Amplified TCR beta CDR3 regions derived from RNA transcripts. RT-PCR in the first round (using the HTBI primer set) targeted the TCR CDR3. Each CDR3 protein gets one entry after TCRdb re-called the multiplex PCR reads with MiXCR. The data show a few hundred thousand distinct CDR3 sequences, around a sixth seen once. The V segment lost 5 bases and the J segment 2 bases; nucleotides outside the gene matches: 7. This CDR3 is 15 amino acids long. Germline loops: CDR1 MDHEN, CDR2 SYDVKM. This clonotype was recorded at least ten times. Its matching antigen is unknown. The chain has TRBV28 and TRBJ2-7, with 9 bases fitting TRBD1. This clonotype originated in a young man with Graves' ophthalmopathy. Sequencing input: blood. CDR3 nucleotides: TGTGCCAGCAGTCCACCGGGACAGGGACCCTACGAGCAGTACTTC. Translation: CASSPPGQGPYEQYF.